This T cell receptor (beta chain) was sequenced in a study of T-cell memory formation after mild COVID-19. Study-level results: Clones from the second wave (peaking day 37) had unconfirmed SARS-CoV-2 specificity. Clones shrinking from day 15 to 85 showed even CD4/CD8 mixes; later expanders tilted CD4+.

In regard to this clonotype: The antigen remains undetermined. At one end, the junction sequence differs from germline, possibly due to a read error.

MiXCR, applied by TCRdb to the 5' RACE reads, yields one record per CDR3 protein. Among under 300,000 distinct CDR3 sequences listed, 7% to 10% were seen once. Germline V gives CDR1 SGHVS, CDR2 FQNEAQ. This CDR3 is built from 11 residues. The chain recombines TRBV7-8 with TRBJ2-5, with a tentative D call TRBD2 (6 bases). This receptor was obtained from a young man who had mild COVID-19 (a few samples of this study predate the infection). Cell type and time point are not known. Source material: PBMCs or a T cell subset sorted from them (not recorded which). The CDR3 protein is CASSLVGDFLF. Written as DNA, the CDR3 is TGTGCCAGCAGCTTAGTAGGGGACTTTCTCTTC.